This TCR beta chain was sequenced during a study of T cell repertoires in cytomegalovirus infection (dated by TCRdb to the late 2010s). As for the study more broadly: Alongside well-studied HLA-B-restricted epitopes, the peptide stimulations were aimed at recently identified HLA-C-restricted CMV epitopes, whose presentation resists viral immunomodulation. The HLA type of each donor mattered for the analysis, because public TCR beta signatures pointed to carriage of CMV infection along with the matching HLA type. Overall study results and their limits: In the ex vivo response, HLA-C-restricted CMV-specific TCR beta clonotypes were dominant, and in two of eight donors the single most frequent clonotype came from this HLA-C-restricted group. In both this cohort and an independent roughly 400-donor cohort, the cumulative frequency of public TCR beta family members distinguished carriers of CMV infection plus the relevant HLA type.

Reading the label with the study, this specimen's treatment or condition is: in vitro stimulation with specific CMV peptide epitopes to enrich CMV-specific T cells. With respect to this clonotype: Which antigen it targets is not known. The junction shows a germline mismatch at one end, possibly a read error.

Sequenced on an Illumina HiSeq 1500. Clones were called with MiXCR by TCRdb after fastp trimmed the public reads at Q25, and only in-frame beta chains were retained. Every distinct CDR3 protein forms one entry, paired with its most common genes and DNA. For this sample there are 110,000 or so distinct CDR3 sequences; around 31% appear just once. The top ten clonotypes cover around two fifths of the sample. Including the terminal cysteine and phenylalanine, the CDR3 comprises 15 residues. Just CDR3 DNA is preserved here, 45 bases in frame from base 1. The germline V gene yields MGHRA for CDR1 and YSYEKL for CDR2.

In this chain, TRBV4-1 is recombined with TRBJ2-1, with 7 bases aligning to TRBD2. The sequence was collected from a human donor in good health (CMV status not recorded). Some clones in this sample may be carry-over from other donors' samples. The source was CD8+ T cells from cultured PBMCs, collected from culture after CMV antigen stimulation. The base sequence is TGCACCAGCAGCCAAGGGCGGGGGAGTTACAATGAGCAGTTCTTC. The translation is CTSSQGRGSYNEQFF.